This TCR beta chain emerged from a study of technical replicates of blood from a few donors. V shed 0 bases and J shed 2 bases, with 11 bases lying between them. There are 15 residues in the CDR3. CDR1 and CDR2 from the germline V gene are SGHRS and YFSETQ. TCRdb's table, derived via immunoSEQ multiplex PCR, lists solely in-frame clones and lacks some. The sample shows tens of thousands of clones, 95% to 98% of them seen only once. This clonotype was sampled from a human donor in good health. Sequencing input: T cells isolated from PBMCs. This sequence joins TRBV5-1 and TRBJ1-2, with D possibly matching TRBD1 (5 bases). CDR3 in amino acids: CASSLASDSNYGYTF. Written as DNA, the CDR3 is TGCGCCAGCAGCTTGGCCTCCGACAGCAACTATGGCTACACCTTC.